This TCR beta chain derives from a study of T cells after yellow fever vaccination. Study-wide context: It was SMART-Seq v4 Ultra Low Input that prepared the fractions with low cell numbers.

The germline V gene encodes CDR1 SGHRS and CDR2 YFSETQ. V shed 4 bases, J shed 0 bases, and the junction held 4 bases outside the gene matches. The CDR3 extends over 15 amino acids. TCRdb fed the 5' RACE reads into MiXCR, producing one record per CDR3 protein. Found here are about 350,000 distinct CDR3 sequences, 11% of them singletons; the top ten hold about 17%. The table lists this clonotype with a few counts. The receptor comes from a young man who received the YFV17D yellow fever vaccine. The rearrangement links TRBV5-1 to TRBJ2-5, with TRBD1 identical over 9 bases. This specimen consisted of PBMCs, obtained on the day of the first yellow fever vaccination. CDR3 residues: CASSVGQGHQETQYF. CDR3 sequence (DNA): TGCGCCAGCAGCGTTGGACAGGGGCACCAAGAGACCCAGTACTTC.